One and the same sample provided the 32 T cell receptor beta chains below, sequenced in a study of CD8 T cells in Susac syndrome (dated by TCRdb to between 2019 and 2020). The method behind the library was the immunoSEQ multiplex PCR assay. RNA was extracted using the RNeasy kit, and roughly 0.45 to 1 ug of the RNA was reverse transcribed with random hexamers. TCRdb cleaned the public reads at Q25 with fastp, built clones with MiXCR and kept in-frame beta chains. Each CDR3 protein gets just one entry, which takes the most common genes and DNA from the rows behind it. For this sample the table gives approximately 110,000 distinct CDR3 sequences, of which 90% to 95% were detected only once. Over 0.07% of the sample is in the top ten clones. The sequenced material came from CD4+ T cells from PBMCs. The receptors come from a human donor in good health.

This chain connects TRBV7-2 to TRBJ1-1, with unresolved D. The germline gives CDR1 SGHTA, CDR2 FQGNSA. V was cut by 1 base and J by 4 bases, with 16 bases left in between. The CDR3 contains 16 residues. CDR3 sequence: CASSLGQASLGTEAFF. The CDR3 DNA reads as TGTGCCAGCAGCTTAGGGCAAGCCAGTCTTGGCACTGAAGCTTTCTTT.

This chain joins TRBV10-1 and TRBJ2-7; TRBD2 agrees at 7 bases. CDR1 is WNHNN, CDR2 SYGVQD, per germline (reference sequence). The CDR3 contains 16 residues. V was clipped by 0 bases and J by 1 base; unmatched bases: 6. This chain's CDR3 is CASSESKLARSYEQYF. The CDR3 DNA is TGCGCCAGCAGTGAGTCGAAACTAGCGCGATCCTACGAGCAGTACTTC.

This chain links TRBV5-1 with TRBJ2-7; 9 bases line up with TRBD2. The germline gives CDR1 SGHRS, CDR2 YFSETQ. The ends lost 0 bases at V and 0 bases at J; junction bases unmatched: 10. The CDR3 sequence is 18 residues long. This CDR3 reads CASSLVSAGGPSSYEQYF. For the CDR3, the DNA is TGCGCCAGCAGCTTGGTCTCAGCGGGAGGTCCGAGCTCCTACGAGCAGTACTTC.

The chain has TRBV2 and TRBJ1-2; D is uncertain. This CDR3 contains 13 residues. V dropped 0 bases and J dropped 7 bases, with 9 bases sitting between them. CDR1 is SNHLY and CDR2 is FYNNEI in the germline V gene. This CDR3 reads CASSEALLGGYTF. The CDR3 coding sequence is TGTGCCAGCAGTGAAGCGCTTCTAGGTGGCTACACCTTC.

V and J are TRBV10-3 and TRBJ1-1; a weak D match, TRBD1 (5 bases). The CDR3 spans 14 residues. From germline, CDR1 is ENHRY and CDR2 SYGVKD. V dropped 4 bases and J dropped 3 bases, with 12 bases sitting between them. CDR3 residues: CAISASEGDTEAFF. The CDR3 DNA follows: TGTGCCATCAGTGCAAGCGAAGGGGACACTGAAGCTTTCTTT.

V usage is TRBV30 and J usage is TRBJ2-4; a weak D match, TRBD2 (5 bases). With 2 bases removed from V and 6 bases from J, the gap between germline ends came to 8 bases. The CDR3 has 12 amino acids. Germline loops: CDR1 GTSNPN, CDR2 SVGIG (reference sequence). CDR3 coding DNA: TGTGCCTGGAGTATTGGAGGAAACATTCAGTACTTC. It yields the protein CAWSIGGNIQYF.

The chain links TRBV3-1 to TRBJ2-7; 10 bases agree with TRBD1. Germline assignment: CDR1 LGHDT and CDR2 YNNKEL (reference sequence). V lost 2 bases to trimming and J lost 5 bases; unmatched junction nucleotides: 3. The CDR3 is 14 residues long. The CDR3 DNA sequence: TGTGCCAGCAGCCAACGAGGGACAGGGGACGAGCAGTACTTC. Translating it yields CASSQRGTGDEQYF.

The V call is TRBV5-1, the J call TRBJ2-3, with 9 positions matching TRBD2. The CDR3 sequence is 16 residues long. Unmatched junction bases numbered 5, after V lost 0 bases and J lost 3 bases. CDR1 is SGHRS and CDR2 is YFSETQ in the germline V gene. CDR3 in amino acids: CASSLGSSGKTDTQYF. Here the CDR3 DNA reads TGCGCCAGCAGCTTGGGGTCTAGCGGGAAGACAGATACGCAGTATTTT.

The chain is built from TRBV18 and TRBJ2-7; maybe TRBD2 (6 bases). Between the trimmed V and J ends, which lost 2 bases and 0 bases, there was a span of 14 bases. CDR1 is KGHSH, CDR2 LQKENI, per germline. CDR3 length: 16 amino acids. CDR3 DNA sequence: TGTGCCAGCTCACCAGGAGGGGCCCCCCCCTCCTACGAGCAGTACTTC. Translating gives CASSPGGAPPSYEQYF.

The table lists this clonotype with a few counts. The CDR3 is CASSPGQGGYGYTF. The CDR3, as DNA: TGTGCCAGCTCGCCGGGACAGGGGGGCTATGGCTACACCTTC. This chain links TRBV18 with TRBJ1-2; TRBD1 aligns across 11 bases. The V gene's germline CDR1 is KGHSH and CDR2 LQKENI. The CDR3 runs 14 residues. V gave up 6 bases and J gave up 4 bases; unmatched junction bases: 4.

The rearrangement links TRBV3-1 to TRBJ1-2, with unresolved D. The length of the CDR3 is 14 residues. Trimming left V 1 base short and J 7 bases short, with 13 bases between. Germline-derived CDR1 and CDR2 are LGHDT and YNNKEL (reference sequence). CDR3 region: CASSQGAARLGYTF. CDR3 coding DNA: TGTGCCAGCAGCCAAGGGGCAGCGAGACTTGGCTACACCTTC. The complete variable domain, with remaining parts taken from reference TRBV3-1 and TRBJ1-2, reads DTAVSQTPKYLVTQMGNDKSIKCEQNLGHDTMYWYKQDSKKFLKIMFSYNNKELIINETVPNRFSPKSPDKAHLNLHINSLELGDSAVYFCASSQGAARLGYTFGSGTRLTVV.

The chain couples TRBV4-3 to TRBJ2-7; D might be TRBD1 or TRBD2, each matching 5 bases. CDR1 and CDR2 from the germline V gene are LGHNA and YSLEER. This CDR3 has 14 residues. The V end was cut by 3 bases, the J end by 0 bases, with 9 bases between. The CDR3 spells CASSQMGPSYEQYF. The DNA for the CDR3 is TGCGCCAGCAGCCAGATGGGACCCTCCTACGAGCAGTACTTC.

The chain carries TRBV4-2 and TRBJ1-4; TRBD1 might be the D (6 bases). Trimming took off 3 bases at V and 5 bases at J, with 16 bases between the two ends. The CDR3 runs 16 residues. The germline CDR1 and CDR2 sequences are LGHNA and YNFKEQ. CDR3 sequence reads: CASSQVRTDVNEKLFF. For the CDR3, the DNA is TGTGCCAGCAGCCAGGTGAGGACAGATGTGAATGAAAAACTGTTTTTT.

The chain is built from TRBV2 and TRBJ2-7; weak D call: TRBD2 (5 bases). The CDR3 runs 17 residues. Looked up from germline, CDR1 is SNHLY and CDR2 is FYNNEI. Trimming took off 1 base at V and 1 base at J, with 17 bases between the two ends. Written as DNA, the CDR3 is TGTGCCAGCAGTGAAGGACCTATGAGGGATCAATCCTACGAGCAGTACTTC. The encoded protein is CASSEGPMRDQSYEQYF.

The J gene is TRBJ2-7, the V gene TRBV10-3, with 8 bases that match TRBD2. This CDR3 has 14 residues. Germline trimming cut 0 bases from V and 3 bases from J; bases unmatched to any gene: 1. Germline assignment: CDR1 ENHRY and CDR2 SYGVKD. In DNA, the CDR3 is TGTGCCATCAGTGAGTCTGGGACTAGCTACGAGCAGTACTTC. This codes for CAISESGTSYEQYF.

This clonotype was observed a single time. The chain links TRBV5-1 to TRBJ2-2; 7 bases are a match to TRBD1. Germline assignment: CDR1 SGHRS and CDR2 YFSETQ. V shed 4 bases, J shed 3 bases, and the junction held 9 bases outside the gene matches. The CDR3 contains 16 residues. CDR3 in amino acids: CASSIQGRLDTGELFF. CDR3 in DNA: TGCGCCAGCAGCATACAGGGGAGACTGGACACCGGGGAGCTGTTTTTT.

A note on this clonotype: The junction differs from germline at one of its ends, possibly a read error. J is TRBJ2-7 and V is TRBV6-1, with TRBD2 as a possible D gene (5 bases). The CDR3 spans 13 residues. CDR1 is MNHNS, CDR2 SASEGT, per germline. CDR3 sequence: CASSKAVSYEQYF. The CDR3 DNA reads TGTGCCAGCAGTAAAGCGGTATCCTACGAGCAGTACTTC.

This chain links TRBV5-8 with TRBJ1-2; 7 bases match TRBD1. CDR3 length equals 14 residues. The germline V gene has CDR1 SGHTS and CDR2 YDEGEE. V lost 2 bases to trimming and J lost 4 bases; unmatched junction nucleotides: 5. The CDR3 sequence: CASSFDRETYGYTF. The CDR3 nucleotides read TGTGCCAGCAGCTTCGACAGGGAAACCTATGGCTACACCTTC.

CDR3: CSAPSGSSYNEQFF. As DNA, the CDR3 is TGCAGTGCTCCAAGCGGGAGCTCCTACAATGAGCAGTTCTTC. The V gene is TRBV20-1, the J gene TRBJ2-1; 8 bases map to TRBD2. There are 14 residues in the CDR3. V shed 5 bases, J shed 0 bases, and the junction held 3 bases outside the gene matches. In germline, CDR1 is DFQATT, CDR2 SNEGSKA (reference sequence).

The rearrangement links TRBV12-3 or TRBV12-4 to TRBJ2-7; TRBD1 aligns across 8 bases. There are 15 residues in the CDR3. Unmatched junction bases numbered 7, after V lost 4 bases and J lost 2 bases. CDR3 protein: CASSSRTGHPYEQYF. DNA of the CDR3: TGTGCCAGCAGTTCCAGGACAGGGCACCCCTACGAGCAGTACTTC.

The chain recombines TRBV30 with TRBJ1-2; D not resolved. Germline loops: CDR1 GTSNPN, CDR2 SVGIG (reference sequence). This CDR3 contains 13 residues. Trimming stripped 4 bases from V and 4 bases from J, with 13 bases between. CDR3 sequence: CAWKRLMGYGYTF. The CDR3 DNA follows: TGTGCCTGGAAGAGGCTAATGGGCTATGGCTACACCTTC.

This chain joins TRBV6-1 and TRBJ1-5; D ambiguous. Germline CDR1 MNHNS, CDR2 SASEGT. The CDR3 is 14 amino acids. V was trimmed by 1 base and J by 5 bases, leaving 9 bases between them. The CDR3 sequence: CASSEGFRDQPQHF. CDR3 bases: TGTGCCAGCAGTGAAGGGTTTAGGGATCAGCCCCAGCATTTT.

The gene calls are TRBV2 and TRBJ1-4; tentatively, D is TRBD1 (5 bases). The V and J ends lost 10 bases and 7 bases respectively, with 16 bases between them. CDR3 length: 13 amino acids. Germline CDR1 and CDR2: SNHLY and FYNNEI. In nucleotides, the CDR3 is TGTGCCACCAAGCTGGGGCATGGTGAAAAACTGTTTTTT. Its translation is CATKLGHGEKLFF. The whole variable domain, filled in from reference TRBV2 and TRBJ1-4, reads EPEVTQTPSHQVTQMGQEVILRCVPISNHLYFYWYRQILGQKVEFLVSFYNNEISEKSEIFDDQFSVERPDGSNFTLKIRSTKLEDSAMYFCATKLGHGEKLFFGSGTQLSVL.

The CDR3 spells CASTAQALGTEAFF. CDR3 sequence (DNA): TGTGCCAGCACCGCCCAGGCCCTGGGGACTGAAGCTTTCTTT. The chain carries TRBV25-1 and TRBJ1-1; unclear D gene. CDR3 length equals 14 residues. Germline loops: CDR1 MGHDK, CDR2 SYGVNS. The ends were cut back, 7 bases at V and 5 bases at J, with 17 bases in the middle.

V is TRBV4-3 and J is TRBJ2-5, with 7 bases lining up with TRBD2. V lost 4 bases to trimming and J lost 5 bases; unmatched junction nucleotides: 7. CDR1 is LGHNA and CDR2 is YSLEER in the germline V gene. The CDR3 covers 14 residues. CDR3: CASSRRLAEETQYF. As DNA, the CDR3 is TGCGCCAGCAGCCGCCGACTAGCAGAGGAGACCCAGTACTTC.

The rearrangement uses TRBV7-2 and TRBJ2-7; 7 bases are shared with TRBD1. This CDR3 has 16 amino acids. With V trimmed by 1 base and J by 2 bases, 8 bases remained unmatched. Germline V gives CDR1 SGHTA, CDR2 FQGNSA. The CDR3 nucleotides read TGTGCCAGCAGCTTAGTTGCAGGGGGAACCGCCTACGAGCAGTACTTC. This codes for CASSLVAGGTAYEQYF.

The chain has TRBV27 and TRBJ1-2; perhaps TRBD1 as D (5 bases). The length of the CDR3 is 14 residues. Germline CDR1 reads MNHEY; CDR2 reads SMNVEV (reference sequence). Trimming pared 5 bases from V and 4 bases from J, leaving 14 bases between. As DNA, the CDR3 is TGTGCCAGCAGTCTTGGCGGGGGAAGCTATGGCTACACCTTC. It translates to CASSLGGGSYGYTF.

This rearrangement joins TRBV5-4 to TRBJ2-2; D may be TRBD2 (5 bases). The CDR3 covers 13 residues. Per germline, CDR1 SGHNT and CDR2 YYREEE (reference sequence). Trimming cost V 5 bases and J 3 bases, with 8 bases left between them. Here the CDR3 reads CASRPDYTGELFF. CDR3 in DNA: TGTGCCAGCAGGCCGGACTACACCGGGGAGCTGTTTTTT.

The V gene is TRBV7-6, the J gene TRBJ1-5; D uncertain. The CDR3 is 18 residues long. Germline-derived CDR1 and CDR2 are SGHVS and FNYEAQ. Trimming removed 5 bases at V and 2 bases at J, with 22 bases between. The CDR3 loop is CASSPNSRGWGGNQPQHF. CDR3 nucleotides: TGTGCCAGCAGCCCGAATAGCCGGGGTTGGGGTGGCAATCAGCCCCAGCATTTT.

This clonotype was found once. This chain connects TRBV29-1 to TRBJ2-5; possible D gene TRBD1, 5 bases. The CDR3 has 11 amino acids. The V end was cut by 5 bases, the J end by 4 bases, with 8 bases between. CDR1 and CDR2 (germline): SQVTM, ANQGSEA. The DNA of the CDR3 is TGCAGCGTTAGACAGCCAGAGACCCAGTACTTC. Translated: CSVRQPETQYF.

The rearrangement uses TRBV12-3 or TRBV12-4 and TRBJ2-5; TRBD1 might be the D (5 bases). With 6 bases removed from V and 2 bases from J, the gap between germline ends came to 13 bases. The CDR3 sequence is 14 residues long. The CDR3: CASSSFQGQETQYF. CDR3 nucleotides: TGTGCCAGCAGCTCTTTCCAGGGTCAAGAGACCCAGTACTTC.

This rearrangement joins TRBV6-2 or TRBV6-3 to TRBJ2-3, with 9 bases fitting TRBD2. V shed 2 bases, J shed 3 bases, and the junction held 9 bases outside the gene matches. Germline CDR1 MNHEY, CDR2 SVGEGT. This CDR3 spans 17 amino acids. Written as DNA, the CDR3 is TGTGCCAGCAGTTACCGACCTAGCGGGAAGTCGACAGATACGCAGTATTTT. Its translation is CASSYRPSGKSTDTQYF.